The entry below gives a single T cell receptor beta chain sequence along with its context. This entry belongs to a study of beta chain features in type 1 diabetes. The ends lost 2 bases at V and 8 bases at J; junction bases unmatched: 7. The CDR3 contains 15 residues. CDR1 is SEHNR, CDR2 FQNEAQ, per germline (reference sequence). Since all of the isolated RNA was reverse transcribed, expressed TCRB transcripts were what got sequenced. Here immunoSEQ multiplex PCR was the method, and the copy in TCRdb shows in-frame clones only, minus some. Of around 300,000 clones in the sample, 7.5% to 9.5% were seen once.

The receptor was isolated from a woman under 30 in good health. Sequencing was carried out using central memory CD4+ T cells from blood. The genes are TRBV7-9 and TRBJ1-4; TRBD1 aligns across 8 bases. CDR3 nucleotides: TGTGCCAGCAGCTTAACTGGACAGGGTAGGGAAAAACTGTTTTTT. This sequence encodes CASSLTGQGREKLFF.